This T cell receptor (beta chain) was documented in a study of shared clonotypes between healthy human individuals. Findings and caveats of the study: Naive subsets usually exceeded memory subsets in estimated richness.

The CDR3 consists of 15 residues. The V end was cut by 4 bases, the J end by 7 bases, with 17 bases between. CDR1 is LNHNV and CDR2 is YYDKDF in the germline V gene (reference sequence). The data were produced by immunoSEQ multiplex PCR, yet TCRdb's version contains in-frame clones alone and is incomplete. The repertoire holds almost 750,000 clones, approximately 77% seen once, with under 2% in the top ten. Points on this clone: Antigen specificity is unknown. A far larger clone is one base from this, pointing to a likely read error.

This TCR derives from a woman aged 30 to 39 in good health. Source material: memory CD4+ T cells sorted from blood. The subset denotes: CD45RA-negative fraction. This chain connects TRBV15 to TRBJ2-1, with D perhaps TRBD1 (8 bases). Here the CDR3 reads CATSKEQGGWNEQFF. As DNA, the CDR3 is TGTGCCACCAGCAAAGAACAGGGGGGGTGGAATGAGCAGTTCTTC.